This T cell receptor (beta chain) originates from a study of T cell responses to AZD1222 COVID-19 vaccine. Study outcomes and limitations: Of the AZD1222 recipients, only 5 to 7 were seropositive at baseline.

With respect to this clone: Its antigen is unidentified.

The V gene lost 1 base and the J gene lost 5 bases, with 7 bases spanning the gap. The CDR3 sequence is 14 residues long. Germline V gene data show CDR1 as KGHDR and CDR2 as SFDVKD. Sequencing used immunoSEQ multiplex PCR; TCRdb keeps in-frame clones, though not all of them. The data show around 200,000 clones, with more than 70% seen just once and 26% held by the top ten. The chain has TRBV24-1 and TRBJ2-2; weak D call: TRBD1 (5 bases). The receptor was isolated from an adult who received the AZD1222 COVID-19 vaccine. The sample consisted of peripheral blood, taken 28 days after the second AZD1222 dose. Here the CDR3 reads CATSDFRVTGELFF. The CDR3 nucleotides read TGTGCCACCAGTGATTTCAGGGTAACCGGGGAGCTGTTTTTT.